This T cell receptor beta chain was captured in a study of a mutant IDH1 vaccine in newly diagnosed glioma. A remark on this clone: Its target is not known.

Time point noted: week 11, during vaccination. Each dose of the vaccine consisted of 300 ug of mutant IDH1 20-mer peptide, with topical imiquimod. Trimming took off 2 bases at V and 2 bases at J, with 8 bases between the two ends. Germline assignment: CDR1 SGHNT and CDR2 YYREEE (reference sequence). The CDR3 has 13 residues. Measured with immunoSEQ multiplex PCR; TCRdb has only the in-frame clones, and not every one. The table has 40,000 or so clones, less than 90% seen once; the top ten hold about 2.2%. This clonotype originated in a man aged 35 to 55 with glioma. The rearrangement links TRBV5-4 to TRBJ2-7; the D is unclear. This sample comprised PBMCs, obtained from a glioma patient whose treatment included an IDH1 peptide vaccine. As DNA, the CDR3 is TGTGCCAGCAGCTTACCAGGTCCCTACGAGCAGTACTTC. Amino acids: CASSLPGPYEQYF. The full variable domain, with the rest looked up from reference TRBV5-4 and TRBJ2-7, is ETGVTQSPTHLIKTRGQQVTLRCSSQSGHNTVSWYQQALGQGPQFIFQYYREEENGRGNFPPRFSGLQFPNYSSELNVNALELDDSALYLCASSLPGPYEQYFGPGTRLTVT.